The 11 T cell receptor beta chains presented below share a single source sample, sequenced in a study of T-cell reconstitution after alpha-beta-depleted transplantation in children. Preparation of the TCRbeta library used unique molecular identifiers. TCRdb passed the PCR reads through MiXCR, listing each CDR3 protein once. The sample yields about 540,000 distinct CDR3 sequences, around 17% seen once. The sequencing here drew on PBMCs from the stem cell graft donor, taken from the stem cell graft. Source of these receptors: a human donor who donated a stem cell graft to a child with acute lymphoblastic leukemia.

V gene TRBV14 combines with J gene TRBJ2-2, with 7 bases fitting TRBD2. With 2 bases clipped from V and 7 bases from J, the junction kept 16 bases outside the gene matches. This CDR3 contains 18 residues. Per the germline V gene, CDR1 is SGHDN and CDR2 is FVKESK. In DNA form, the CDR3 reads TGTGCCAGCAGCCAACTCGGTAGCGTGAAGCGGGGCGACGGGGAGCTGTTTTTT. This encodes CASSQLGSVKRGDGELFF.

A few counts support this clonotype. The chain recombines TRBV2 with TRBJ1-2, with D possibly being TRBD1 (5 bases). Germline values: CDR1 SNHLY, CDR2 FYNNEI. V lost 4 bases and J lost 3, with 12 bases in between. The CDR3 has 14 amino acids. CDR3 sequence reads: CASSVGQGDYGYTF. CDR3 DNA: TGTGCCAGCAGTGTCGGTCAGGGTGACTATGGCTACACCTTC.

The chain joins TRBV5-4 to TRBJ2-1; 7 nucleotides align to TRBD2. V gave up 4 bases and J gave up 9 bases; unmatched junction bases: 7. Germline-derived CDR1 and CDR2 are SGHNT and YYREEE (reference sequence). The CDR3 is 13 residues long. This CDR3 is CASSPRAGSEQFF. In DNA, the CDR3 is TGTGCCAGCAGCCCACGAGCGGGAAGTGAGCAGTTCTTC.

The chain couples TRBV12-3 or TRBV12-4 to TRBJ1-1, with TRBD1 matching over 9 bases. This CDR3 spans 15 amino acids. Trimming removed 5 bases from V and 0 bases from J; junction bases left unmatched: 4. The CDR3 protein is CASSKTGGVNTEAFF. DNA for the CDR3: TGTGCCAGCAGTAAGACAGGGGGAGTGAACACTGAAGCTTTCTTT.

Many counts were recorded for this clonotype. The chain joins TRBV12-3 or TRBV12-4 to TRBJ2-3, with a weak D call TRBD1 (7 bases). V gave up 9 bases and J gave up 2 bases, with 15 bases separating them. The CDR3 length is 14 residues. This CDR3 is CASMDRTNTDTQYF. The CDR3 DNA reads TGTGCCAGTATGGACAGGACTAACACAGATACGCAGTATTTT.

V usage is TRBV6-1 and J usage is TRBJ2-2; D unresolved. This CDR3 has 13 amino acids. The V and J ends lost 5 bases and 11 bases respectively, with 15 bases between them. The germline V gene has CDR1 MNHNS and CDR2 SASEGT. The CDR3 is CASSLMQVAELFF. CDR3 coding DNA: TGTGCCAGCAGTCTAATGCAGGTCGCTGAGCTGTTTTTT.

This rearrangement joins TRBV4-1 to TRBJ2-7; 7 nucleotides line up with TRBD1. J was trimmed by 2 bases and V by 1 base; bases with no gene match: 5. Germline CDR1 is MGHRA and CDR2 is YSYEKL. The CDR3 contains 15 residues. CDR3 sequence: CASSQGGGSPYEQYF. CDR3 DNA: TGCGCCAGCAGCCAAGGAGGGGGCAGCCCCTACGAGCAGTACTTC.

This clonotype was recorded a few times. The chain has TRBV5-6 and TRBJ2-7; TRBD1 aligns across 8 bases. The CDR3 length is 15 residues. From germline, CDR1 is SGHDT and CDR2 YYEEEE. The V gene end was trimmed by 1 base and the J gene end by 2 bases; junction bases not matched to a gene: 5. CDR3 region: CASSLRTGLTYEQYF. Written as DNA, the CDR3 is TGTGCCAGCAGCTTGAGGACAGGGCTGACCTACGAGCAGTACTTC.

The rearrangement uses TRBV7-2 and TRBJ1-6; TRBD1 is a possible D gene (5 bases). The V end was cut by 3 bases, the J end by 15 bases, with 18 bases between. From germline, CDR1 is SGHTA and CDR2 FQGNSA. The CDR3 is 14 amino acids. The CDR3 here is CASSFRQGLPGLHF. The DNA for the CDR3 is TGTGCCAGCAGCTTTCGGCAGGGCCTCCCCGGCCTCCACTTT.

CDR3 region: CASSLPSGIDTQYF. CDR3 bases: TGCGCCAGCAGCTTGCCTAGCGGCATCGATACGCAGTATTTT. The chain links TRBV5-1 to TRBJ2-3, with TRBD2 matching 7 bases. CDR1 is SGHRS and CDR2 is YFSETQ in the germline V gene. After removal of 1 base from V and 6 bases from J, the junction contained 5 bases not matched to a gene. The length of the CDR3 is 14 residues. The full variable domain, rest sourced from reference TRBV5-1 and TRBJ2-3, is KAGVTQTPRYLIKTRGQQVTLSCSPISGHRSVSWYQQTPGQGLQFLFEYFSETQRNKGNFPGRFSGRQFSNSRSEMNVSTLELGDSALYLCASSLPSGIDTQYFGPGTRLTVL.

The table lists this clonotype with a few counts. The CDR3 bases are TGTGCCATTCCATCGGTTGGGACAGGGGGCGCGGGGACTGAAGCTTTCTTT. Translation gives CAIPSVGTGGAGTEAFF. V gene TRBV10-3 combines with J gene TRBJ1-1; TRBD1 agrees at 12 bases. J lost 5 bases, V lost 9 bases, and 16 bases had no gene match. Germline loops: CDR1 ENHRY, CDR2 SYGVKD. The CDR3 extends over 17 amino acids.